A single sample is the source of the 23 T cell receptor beta chains below, sequenced in a study of blood T cell repertoires in COVID-19. Sequencing used immunoSEQ multiplex PCR; TCRdb keeps in-frame clones, though not all of them. This repertoire shows about 140,000 clones, 84% found once; its top ten account for 1.5% to 2%. Sequenced material: PBMCs or T cells enriched from blood (not recorded which). These receptors were obtained from a woman aged 18-29 years who had been exposed to COVID-19.

In its sample, this clone was seen once. This sequence joins TRBV5-1 and TRBJ2-5, with D maybe TRBD1 (5 bases). Trimming removed 1 base from V and 2 bases from J, with 15 bases in between. This CDR3 contains 16 residues. Germline V gene lookup returns CDR1 SGHRS and CDR2 YFSETQ. The CDR3 sequence is CASSLFLLGPQETQYF. The CDR3, as DNA: TGCGCCAGCAGCTTGTTTCTCTTGGGGCCTCAAGAGACCCAGTACTTC. The full variable domain, in which reference TRBV5-1 and TRBJ2-5 provide the parts outside the CDR3, is KAGVTQTPRYLIKTRGQQVTLSCSPISGHRSVSWYQQTPGQGLQFLFEYFSETQRNKGNFPGRFSGRQFSNSRSEMNVSTLELGDSALYLCASSLFLLGPQETQYFGPGTRLLVL.

This chain links TRBV24-1 with TRBJ2-1, with 10 bases that match TRBD1. V shed 4 bases, J shed 7 bases, and the junction held 6 bases outside the gene matches. Germline CDR1 KGHDR, CDR2 SFDVKD. The CDR3 runs to 15 residues. CDR3 loop: CATSDPDRGLNEQFF. The CDR3 nucleotides read TGTGCCACCAGTGACCCCGACAGGGGGCTTAATGAGCAGTTCTTC.

This chain links TRBV19 with TRBJ2-2; 8 bases are a match to TRBD1. CDR3 length: 14 amino acids. Germline trimming cut 9 bases from V and 5 bases from J; bases unmatched to any gene: 8. Germline lookup yields CDR1 LNHDA and CDR2 SQIVND (reference sequence). The CDR3 is CASRGQRGTGELFF. The CDR3 DNA reads as TGTGCCAGCAGGGGGCAGAGGGGTACCGGGGAGCTGTTTTTT.

The chain links TRBV7-9 to TRBJ2-1, with D perhaps matching TRBD1 (6 bases). The CDR3 length is 14 residues. The germline V and J ends were trimmed by 5 bases and 10 bases, with 18 bases remaining between them. Germline lookup yields CDR1 SEHNR and CDR2 FQNEAQ (reference sequence). CDR3 loop: CASSPVVGGNEQFF. CDR3 DNA: TGTGCCAGCAGCCCAGTAGTAGGGGGAAACGAGCAGTTCTTC.

The chain recombines TRBV21-1 with TRBJ1-1. TRBV21-1 has pseudogene status. The CDR3 contains 18 residues. The CDR3 spells CASSKVESRDGVNTEAFF. CDR3 bases: TGTGCCAGCAGCAAAGTGGAGTCGAGGGATGGGGTGAACACTGAAGCTTTCTTT.

J is TRBJ2-5 and V is TRBV19; 10 nucleotides align to TRBD2. Germline CDR1 is LNHDA and CDR2 is SQIVND (reference sequence). V lost 4 bases, J lost 5 bases, and 16 bases stayed unmatched. This CDR3 is built from 18 residues. The CDR3 DNA follows: TGTGCCAGTAGTACCCCCCAATTTGGGCTAGCGGGAGATGAGACCCAGTACTTC. Encoded protein: CASSTPQFGLAGDETQYF.

In this sample, this clone turned up a few times. V usage is TRBV27 and J usage is TRBJ1-3; D remains unclear. The CDR3 extends over 14 amino acids. The germline V and J ends were trimmed by 2 bases and 0 bases, with 5 bases remaining between them. Germline CDR1 MNHEY, CDR2 SMNVEV (reference sequence). CDR3 sequence (DNA): TGTGCCAGCAGTTTACCAGGCTCTGGAAACACCATATATTTT. It translates to CASSLPGSGNTIYF.

This clone came up once. V and J are TRBV12-3 or TRBV12-4 and TRBJ2-1; 8 bases map to TRBD2. The CDR3 totals 12 residues. The V segment lost 6 bases and the J segment 14 bases; nucleotides outside the gene matches: 9. CDR3 protein: CASRPPGLGKFF. The DNA of the CDR3 is TGTGCCAGCAGGCCTCCGGGACTAGGGAAGTTCTTC.

The J gene is TRBJ1-3, the V gene TRBV5-8; no firm D call. This CDR3 comprises 13 residues. V lost 1 base and J lost 7, with 9 bases in between. Germline loops: CDR1 SGHTS, CDR2 YDEGEE. The CDR3 nucleotides read TGTGCCAGCAGCTTGTCCCCCTACAACACCATATATTTT. Translation: CASSLSPYNTIYF.

A single count supports this clone. The V and J genes are TRBV10-2 and TRBJ1-5; a weak D match, TRBD1 (6 bases). Per germline, CDR1 WSHSY and CDR2 SAAADI. V lost 5 bases and J 2 bases, leaving 10 bases between the germline ends. The CDR3 sequence is 14 residues long. The CDR3 loop reads CASSLDRRNQPQHF. In DNA, the CDR3 is TGCGCCAGCAGTTTGGACAGACGCAATCAGCCCCAGCATTTT.

This clone was seen a few times. The chain combines TRBV19 with TRBJ2-7; TRBD2 agrees at 11 bases. The germline V gene encodes CDR1 LNHDA and CDR2 SQIVND (reference sequence). V was pared by 4 bases and J by 1 base, with 3 bases of the junction left unmatched. CDR3 length: 15 amino acids. The CDR3 DNA reads TGTGCCAGTAGTACCAGGACTAGCGGGTCCTACGAGCAGTACTTC. It yields the protein CASSTRTSGSYEQYF.

The chain links TRBV7-2 to TRBJ2-1, with D possibly matching TRBD2 (7 bases). Between the trimmed V and J ends, which lost 5 bases and 2 bases, there was a span of 13 bases. Looked up from germline, CDR1 is SGHTA and CDR2 is FQGNSA. The CDR3 length is 15 residues. The DNA of the CDR3 is TGTGCCAGCAGCCAAAGGGGGGGGACCTACAATGAGCAGTTCTTC. Its translation: CASSQRGGTYNEQFF.

J is TRBJ2-1 and V is TRBV2, with D possibly being TRBD2 (7 bases). Looked up from germline, CDR1 is SNHLY and CDR2 is FYNNEI. The ends were cut back, 4 bases at V and 0 bases at J, with 19 bases in the middle. The CDR3 totals 18 residues. The CDR3 DNA follows: TGTGCCAGCAGTGGGGGGCTAGCGGCGGCCTCCTCCTACAATGAGCAGTTCTTC. This codes for CASSGGLAAASSYNEQFF.

J is TRBJ1-2 and V is TRBV18, with D possibly TRBD1 on 6 matching bases. Germline V gives CDR1 KGHSH, CDR2 LQKENI. Trimming cost V 0 bases and J 2 bases, with 10 bases left between them. This CDR3 has 15 residues. CDR3 sequence (DNA): TGTGCCAGCTCACCACCGGGACAAGAAAACTATGGCTACACCTTC. This translates into CASSPPGQENYGYTF.

V is TRBV24-1 and J is TRBJ1-5; D perhaps matches TRBD1 (6 bases). V was clipped by 4 bases and J by 1 base, with 10 bases between them. This CDR3 has 15 residues. The germline V gene has CDR1 KGHDR and CDR2 SFDVKD. The CDR3: CATSDSDRSNQPQHF. The CDR3, as DNA: TGTGCCACCAGTGACTCCGACAGGAGCAATCAGCCCCAGCATTTT.

This clone was seen more than once but under ten times. The V and J genes are TRBV21-1 and TRBJ2-5; the D segment call TRBD2 is taken from the table without a DNA check. TRBV21-1 is classified as a pseudogene. The CDR3 sequence is 17 residues long. The CDR3 region is CASSKAQTSGSEETQYF. The DNA for the CDR3 is TGTGCCAGCAGCAAAGCGCAGACTAGCGGGAGTGAAGAGACCCAGTACTTC.

The rearrangement links TRBV24-1 to TRBJ2-1; tentatively, D is TRBD1 (6 bases). This CDR3 comprises 12 residues. Germline CDR1 KGHDR, CDR2 SFDVKD. The V end lost 4 bases, the J end lost 10 bases, and 10 bases lay between the germline ends. DNA for the CDR3: TGTGCCACCAGTGACGTTGACAGGGAGCAGTTCTTC. Translated, it gives CATSDVDREQFF.

This rearrangement joins TRBV5-4 to TRBJ2-3; 10 bases match TRBD2. Germline CDR1 and CDR2: SGHNT and YYREEE (reference sequence). V was pared by 1 base and J by 4 bases, with 3 bases of the junction left unmatched. This CDR3 is built from 15 residues. The CDR3, as DNA: TGTGCCAGCAGCTTGCCAGCGGGAGGGGCAGATACGCAGTATTTT. Its translation is CASSLPAGGADTQYF.

The rearrangement links TRBV9 to TRBJ1-3; D gene unclear. This CDR3 comprises 14 residues. Trimming left V 4 bases short and J 3 bases short, with 11 bases between. The germline V gene encodes CDR1 SGDLS and CDR2 YYNGEE. DNA for the CDR3: TGTGCCAGCAGCCCGCGGAGAATTGGAAACACCATATATTTT. Amino acid sequence: CASSPRRIGNTIYF.

This rearrangement joins TRBV12-5 to TRBJ1-1; the D is unclear. Trimming cost V 0 bases and J 1 base, with 9 bases left between them. Germline CDR1 and CDR2: LGHNT and FRNRAP. This CDR3 contains 15 residues. Here the CDR3 reads CASGLVGFGNTEAFF. CDR3 nucleotide sequence: TGTGCTAGTGGTTTGGTCGGGTTTGGGAACACTGAAGCTTTCTTT.

The V and J genes are TRBV27 and TRBJ2-2; possible D gene TRBD1, 5 bases. The CDR3 length is 16 residues. Germline V gives CDR1 MNHEY, CDR2 SMNVEV (reference sequence). The germline V and J ends were trimmed by 2 bases and 0 bases, with 10 bases remaining between them. CDR3 region: CASSLQGLTNTGELFF. CDR3 bases: TGTGCCAGCAGTTTACAGGGCTTAACGAACACCGGGGAGCTGTTTTTT.

This chain uses TRBV30 with TRBJ1-1; D might be TRBD1 (6 bases). The CDR3 has 12 residues. Germline loops: CDR1 GTSNPN, CDR2 SVGIG (reference sequence). The V end was cut by 5 bases, the J end by 8 bases, with 15 bases between. CDR3 coding DNA: TGTGCCTGGCACGAGGGGGGGGTAGAAGCTTTCTTT. Its protein is CAWHEGGVEAFF.

In its sample, this clone was seen a few times. The chain employs TRBV5-1 and TRBJ2-1; D is possibly TRBD2 (5 bases). Trimming took off 4 bases at V and 4 bases at J, with 18 bases between the two ends. CDR1 SGHRS and CDR2 YFSETQ come from the germline V gene. The CDR3 sequence is 16 residues long. The CDR3 nucleotides are TGCGCCAGCAGCACCGGACTCCCACTGCCTTACAATGAGCAGTTCTTC. Its protein product is CASSTGLPLPYNEQFF.